The TCR beta chain described here comes from a study of cytotoxic CD8 clonotypes in ibrutinib-treated CLL. Overall study: Some 25 partial and 2 complete responses; at median roughly 68 months, about 14 remitted, roughly twelve progressed. Findings of the study overall: Elevated clonality accompanied ibrutinib response, with a return toward baseline values at progression. While tracking circulating CD8+ T-cell counts, baseline clonality exceeded that of age-matched healthy donors.

CDR1 and CDR2 (germline): MDHEN, SYDVKM. The CDR3 covers 16 residues. Trimming took off 7 bases at V and 7 bases at J, with 20 bases between the two ends. Approximately 1.8 micrograms of genomic DNA came from cryopreserved PBMCs for TCR beta libraries. Sequenced by immunoSEQ multiplex PCR; TCRdb stores in-frame clones only, minus some. The data show about 140,000 clones, more than 70% seen once. Remarks on this clone: Its cognate antigen is unknown.

This TCR came from a human donor with chronic lymphocytic leukemia. V is TRBV28 and J is TRBJ1-6; weak D call: TRBD1 (5 bases). Sequencing used PBMCs, obtained after 36 months of ibrutinib treatment. In nucleotides, the CDR3 is TGTGCCAGCAACCTTTTGGGCCCCGGGGACAATTCACCCCTCCACTTT. Translation gives CASNLLGPGDNSPLHF.